Shown below are 21 T cell receptor beta chains from a single sample sequenced in a study of shared clonotypes between healthy human individuals. Naive CD8 populations comprised CD45RO-negative cells positively selected for CCR7, excluding terminally differentiated effector memory CD45RA+ cells. Clones were sequenced by immunoSEQ multiplex PCR, and TCRdb holds only the in-frame ones, with some missing. Among around 1,900,000 clones, roughly 95% were seen once, and the ten largest hold about 1.7%. Sample: naive CD8+ T cells from PBMCs. These receptors were taken from a man aged 18-30 years in good health. Some clones in this sample may be carry-over from other donors' samples.

The rearrangement links TRBV7-2 to TRBJ1-2; no clear D gene. The germline V and J ends were trimmed by 1 base and 4 bases, with 16 bases remaining between them. The CDR3 has 16 amino acids. Germline V CDR1 and CDR2: SGHTA, FQGNSA. The CDR3 DNA sequence: TGTGCCAGCAGCTTAGAAGTGATGGACCCTGGCTATGGCTACACCTTC. Translating gives CASSLEVMDPGYGYTF.

The rearrangement links TRBV7-2 to TRBJ1-4; tentative D call: TRBD1 (6 bases). Trimming took off 2 bases at V and 10 bases at J, with 17 bases between the two ends. Germline assignment: CDR1 SGHTA and CDR2 FQGNSA. This CDR3 has 15 residues. CDR3 DNA sequence: TGTGCCAGCAGCTTACGGGACACAAAGGGAGGAAAACTGTTTTTT. Amino acid sequence: CASSLRDTKGGKLFF.

With respect to this clone: The sample holds other DNA sequences that translate to the same CDR3. The genes are TRBV6-1 and TRBJ1-1; 9 nucleotides agree with TRBD1. The CDR3 length is 14 residues. V lost 6 bases and J lost 3; bases outside the gene matches: 5. Per the germline V gene, CDR1 is MNHNS and CDR2 is SASEGT. CDR3 sequence: CASRETGGDTEAFF. In DNA form, the CDR3 reads TGTGCCAGCAGGGAGACAGGGGGGGACACTGAAGCTTTCTTT.

This sequence joins TRBV11-2 and TRBJ2-1; 10 bases agree with TRBD2. This CDR3 is built from 16 residues. Looked up from germline, CDR1 is SGHAT and CDR2 is FQNNGV. With V trimmed by 2 bases and J by 5 bases, 6 bases remained unmatched. The CDR3 sequence is CASSLLRLAGDNEQFF. CDR3 sequence (DNA): TGTGCCAGCAGCTTATTAAGACTAGCGGGCGACAATGAGCAGTTCTTC.

J is TRBJ1-1 and V is TRBV19; tentative D call: TRBD1 (5 bases). The CDR3 totals 15 residues. Germline V CDR1 and CDR2: LNHDA, SQIVND (reference sequence). Between the trimmed V and J ends, which lost 9 bases and 5 bases, there was a span of 22 bases. CDR3 bases: TGTGCCAGCTACCCCAAGGGGAAGGGAAGAACTGAAGCTTTCTTT. Translating gives CASYPKGKGRTEAFF.

Comment on this clone: A read error may account for a junction end that differs from germline. The rearrangement joins TRBV28 to TRBJ1-2; 7 bases line up with TRBD1. The CDR3 covers 14 residues. The germline CDR1 and CDR2 sequences are MDHEN and SYDVKM. The CDR3 spells CASNLIRQGVGYTF. The CDR3 DNA sequence: TGTGCCAGCAATTTAATCCGGCAGGGGGTTGGCTACACCTTC.

The sample holds a few counts of this clone. V gene TRBV9 combines with J gene TRBJ1-1, with D uncertain. This CDR3 is built from 14 residues. Trimming removed 0 bases at V and 1 base at J, with 7 bases between. The germline CDR1 and CDR2 sequences are SGDLS and YYNGEE. The CDR3: CASSVEQTNTEAFF. CDR3 nucleotides: TGTGCCAGCAGCGTAGAACAGACGAACACTGAAGCTTTCTTT.

This clone showed up just a few times. The same CDR3 is also encoded by other DNA sequences in this sample. V and J are TRBV7-9 and TRBJ2-7; the D gene is possibly TRBD2 (6 bases). The CDR3 runs 12 residues. The V gene's germline CDR1 is SEHNR and CDR2 FQNEAQ (reference sequence). Trimming cost V 2 bases and J 4 bases, with 6 bases left between them. DNA for the CDR3: TGTGCCAGCAGCTTACGGGGGTACGAGCAGTACTTC. Translating it yields CASSLRGYEQYF. The variable domain in full, completed from reference TRBV7-9 and TRBJ2-7, reads DTGVSQNPRHKITKRGQNVTFRCDPISEHNRLYWYRQTLGQGPEFLTYFQNEAQLEKSRLLSDRFSAERPKGSFSTLEIQRTEQGDSAMYLCASSLRGYEQYFGPGTRLTVT.

This clone was detected once. The gene calls are TRBV7-6 and TRBJ2-1, with D maybe TRBD1 (5 bases). V was clipped by 5 bases and J by 10 bases, with 15 bases between them. In germline, CDR1 is SGHVS, CDR2 FNYEAQ. CDR3 length: 13 amino acids. The CDR3 loop is CASSQGRGEEQFF. DNA for the CDR3: TGTGCCAGCAGCCAGGGTAGGGGTGAAGAGCAGTTCTTC.

The V call is TRBV15, the J call TRBJ2-7; 8 bases line up with TRBD1. Trimming took 0 bases from V and 4 from J; bases not matched to a gene: 14. The CDR3 consists of 18 residues. Germline values: CDR1 LNHNV, CDR2 YYDKDF (reference sequence). This chain's CDR3 is CATSRDGQGGYGGYEQYF. DNA of the CDR3: TGTGCCACCAGCAGAGATGGACAGGGAGGCTACGGGGGATACGAGCAGTACTTC. Variable domain in full (rest from reference TRBV15 and TRBJ2-7): DAMVIQNPRYQVTQFGKPVTLSCSQTLNHNVMYWYQQKSSQAPKLLFHYYDKDFNNEADTPDNFQSRRPNTSFCFLDIRSPGLGDTAMYLCATSRDGQGGYGGYEQYFGPGTRLTVT.

The V gene is TRBV28, the J gene TRBJ2-7; 13 positions agree with TRBD2. The V and J ends lost 6 bases and 5 bases, in that order; junction bases with no gene match: 13. Germline loops: CDR1 MDHEN, CDR2 SYDVKM. CDR3 length: 17 amino acids. The CDR3 reads CASSLNAGLAGVHEQYF. CDR3 nucleotides: TGTGCCAGCAGCTTGAACGCCGGACTAGCGGGAGTCCACGAGCAGTACTTC.

This sequence joins TRBV27 and TRBJ2-1; 9 bases map to TRBD2. The CDR3 has 18 residues. J was trimmed by 7 bases and V by 1 base; bases with no gene match: 14. Germline values: CDR1 MNHEY, CDR2 SMNVEV (reference sequence). The CDR3 is CASSLLGAGGPLYNEQFF. The CDR3 DNA reads TGTGCCAGCAGTTTATTGGGGGCGGGAGGGCCTCTGTATAATGAGCAGTTCTTC.

This clone was found once. This chain uses TRBV9 with TRBJ2-7; maybe TRBD1 (6 bases). Per the germline V gene, CDR1 is SGDLS and CDR2 is YYNGEE. CDR3 length: 17 amino acids. Trimming shortened V by 4 bases and J by 4 bases, and 24 bases separated the two germline ends. The DNA of the CDR3 is TGTGCCAGCAGCCCAGGGAGCAGGGGCCTTCCTATGTACGAGCAGTACTTC. It codes for CASSPGSRGLPMYEQYF.

This clone has just a few counts. This sequence joins TRBV14 and TRBJ1-2, with D uncertain. The CDR3 sequence is 12 residues long. Per germline, CDR1 SGHDN and CDR2 FVKESK. Trimming stripped 1 base from V and 5 bases from J, with 5 bases between. The CDR3 loop is CASSQAGYGYTF. CDR3 DNA: TGTGCCAGCAGCCAAGCTGGATATGGCTACACCTTC.

The CDR3 sequence: CASSLGTVGLSRNEQFF. The DNA of the CDR3 is TGCGCCAGCAGCTTGGGGACCGTAGGGTTAAGTAGGAATGAGCAGTTCTTC. The J gene is TRBJ2-1, the V gene TRBV5-1; D unresolved. Per the germline V gene, CDR1 is SGHRS and CDR2 is YFSETQ. Trimming removed 0 bases at V and 7 bases at J, with 20 bases between. The CDR3 covers 17 residues.

The gene calls are TRBV4-1 and TRBJ2-5; D is ambiguous. CDR3 length equals 15 residues. The V gene lost 4 bases and the J gene lost 5 bases, with 17 bases spanning the gap. Germline assignment: CDR1 MGHRA and CDR2 YSYEKL. The CDR3 DNA reads TGCGCCAGCAGCCTTCTTAGCACCCGGCGGGAGACCCAGTACTTC. It codes for CASSLLSTRRETQYF.

The chain couples TRBV29-1 to TRBJ2-3, with 10 nucleotides matching TRBD2. V shed 6 bases, J shed 5 bases, and the junction held 8 bases outside the gene matches. CDR1 SQVTM and CDR2 ANQGSEA come from the germline V gene. This CDR3 spans 14 amino acids. The CDR3 protein is CSVAYTSGIDTQYF. The CDR3 DNA follows: TGCAGCGTAGCCTATACTAGCGGGATAGATACGCAGTATTTT.

This clone was seen a single time. This rearrangement joins TRBV2 to TRBJ2-2; 7 bases fit TRBD1. The CDR3 spans 15 residues. CDR1 and CDR2 from the germline V gene are SNHLY and FYNNEI. Trimming cost V 5 bases and J 3 bases; bases outside gene matches: 6. The CDR3, as DNA: TGTGCCAGCAGTACCGGGACAGTTTACACCGGGGAGCTGTTTTTT. Translated, it gives CASSTGTVYTGELFF.

The CDR3 protein is CASSERDRGHEQYF. In DNA form, the CDR3 reads TGTGCCAGCAGTGAACGGGACAGGGGTCACGAGCAGTACTTC. The chain combines TRBV25-1 with TRBJ2-7; TRBD1 agrees at 10 bases. The V and J ends lost 2 bases and 5 bases, in that order; junction bases with no gene match: 3. Germline V gene data show CDR1 as MGHDK and CDR2 as SYGVNS. This CDR3 spans 14 amino acids.

The rearrangement joins TRBV27 to TRBJ1-1, with TRBD1 matching 7 bases. Per germline, CDR1 MNHEY and CDR2 SMNVEV (reference sequence). The CDR3 is 13 residues long. V trimming: 6 bases; J trimming: 1 base; junction bases outside the gene matches: 2. The DNA for the CDR3 is TGTGCCAGCAGGGACAGGCCGAACACTGAAGCTTTCTTT. It encodes CASRDRPNTEAFF.

The chain couples TRBV28 to TRBJ2-3, with 12 bases identical to TRBD2. Germline V gives CDR1 MDHEN, CDR2 SYDVKM. The CDR3 contains 15 residues. V lost 5 bases to trimming and J lost 5 bases; unmatched junction nucleotides: 5. The CDR3 nucleotides are TGTGCCAGCAGTCCAAGGACTAGCGGGATAGATACGCAGTATTTT. Protein product: CASSPRTSGIDTQYF.